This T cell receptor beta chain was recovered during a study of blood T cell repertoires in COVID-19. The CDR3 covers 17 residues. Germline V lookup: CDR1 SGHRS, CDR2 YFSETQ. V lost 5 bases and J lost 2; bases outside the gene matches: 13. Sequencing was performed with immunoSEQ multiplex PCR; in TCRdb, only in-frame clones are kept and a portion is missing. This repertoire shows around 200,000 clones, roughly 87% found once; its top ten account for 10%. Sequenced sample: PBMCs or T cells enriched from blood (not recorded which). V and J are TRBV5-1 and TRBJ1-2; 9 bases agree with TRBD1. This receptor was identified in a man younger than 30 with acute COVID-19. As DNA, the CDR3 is TGCGCCAGCAGATCCGGGACAGGGAGGAACCGGAACTATGGCTACACCTTC. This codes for CASRSGTGRNRNYGYTF.